The sequence of this TCR beta chain was determined in a study of multiple sclerosis patients with progressive multifocal leukoencephalopathy. Whole-study results and caveats: PML-onset expanded TRB clones were detectable before and during natalizumab therapy. Lower normalized Shannon entropy suggested reduced TRB diversity in most PML patients.

The CDR3 is 15 amino acids. V shed 5 bases, J shed 7 bases, and the junction held 7 bases outside the gene matches. Germline CDR1 is SGHNT and CDR2 is YENEEA. Time point described: before natalizumab initiation. TCRdb's table, derived via immunoSEQ multiplex PCR, lists solely in-frame clones and lacks some. The sample records under 40,000 clones, 90% to 95% being singletons. Regarding this clone: The target antigen is unknown.

Sequenced input: PBMCs. This clonotype originated in a man aged 25 to 40 with multiple sclerosis. The chain recombines TRBV11-3 with TRBJ2-1; 11 nucleotides agree with TRBD2. The CDR3 reads CASSAGGLAVNEQFF. The CDR3, as DNA: TGTGCCAGCAGCGCGGGGGGACTAGCGGTTAATGAGCAGTTCTTC.